One sample yielded the 18 T cell receptor beta chains listed below, sequenced in a study of T cell responses to AZD1222 COVID-19 vaccine. Produced via immunoSEQ multiplex PCR; TCRdb's table is partial and in-frame only. Altogether about 140,000 clones are present, roughly 93% being singletons, with the ten largest covering over 4%. The material was peripheral blood, obtained on day 0 of AZD1222 vaccination. Source of these receptors: an adult in good health.

The CDR3 nucleotides read TGTGCCAGCAGCCCTAAAATCACCGGGGAGCTGTTTTTT. Translating gives CASSPKITGELFF. This rearrangement joins TRBV7-2 to TRBJ2-2; D is uncertain. Germline CDR1 SGHTA, CDR2 FQGNSA. The CDR3 loop spans 13 amino acids. The V and J ends lost 5 bases and 4 bases respectively, with 8 bases between them. Looking up the rest from reference TRBV7-2 and TRBJ2-2 gives the full variable domain: GAGVSQSPSNKVTEKGKDVELRCDPISGHTALYWYRQSLGQGLEFLIYFQGNSAPDKSGLPSDRFSAERTGGSVSTLTIQRTQQEDSAVYLCASSPKITGELFFGEGSRLTVL.

The chain employs TRBV5-1 and TRBJ1-5; D uncertain. Looked up from germline, CDR1 is SGHRS and CDR2 is YFSETQ. This CDR3 region has 14 residues. V lost 4 bases to trimming and J lost 3 bases, with 11 bases between them. CDR3 bases: TGCGCCAGCAGCCAAGGACCGGTCAATCAGCCCCAGCATTTT. Residues: CASSQGPVNQPQHF. Looking up the rest from reference TRBV5-1 and TRBJ1-5 gives the full variable domain: KAGVTQTPRYLIKTRGQQVTLSCSPISGHRSVSWYQQTPGQGLQFLFEYFSETQRNKGNFPGRFSGRQFSNSRSEMNVSTLELGDSALYLCASSQGPVNQPQHFGDGTRLSIL.

The gene calls are TRBV6-1 and TRBJ1-1; D ambiguous. Germline CDR1 is MNHNS and CDR2 is SASEGT. The V gene lost 2 bases and the J gene lost 0 bases, with 7 bases spanning the gap. The CDR3 is made up of 14 amino acids. Here the CDR3 reads CASSERRVNTEAFF. The CDR3 DNA is TGTGCCAGCAGTGAACGAAGAGTGAACACTGAAGCTTTCTTT.

This chain connects TRBV10-1 to TRBJ2-1; TRBD2 agrees at 15 bases. The germline V gene has CDR1 WNHNN and CDR2 SYGVQD (reference sequence). CDR3 length equals 14 residues. V lost 9 bases and J lost 9; bases outside the gene matches: 6. The CDR3 loop reads CARPGTSGRLEQFF. CDR3 coding DNA: TGCGCCAGGCCCGGGACTAGCGGGAGGCTTGAGCAGTTCTTC.

This clone was recorded only once. The V gene is TRBV6-5, the J gene TRBJ2-7; tentatively, D is TRBD2 (6 bases). V was shortened by 0 bases and J by 10 bases, with 7 bases between the two germline ends. CDR1 MNHEY and CDR2 SVGAGI come from the germline V gene. The CDR3 is 11 residues long. CDR3 DNA: TGTGCCAGCAGTTACTCGGACTATCAGTACTTC. Its protein product is CASSYSDYQYF.

This clone was detected once. A junction boundary mismatches the germline segment, possibly from a read error. J is TRBJ2-7 and V is TRBV2; TRBD1 matches 8 bases. This CDR3 region has 15 residues. Germline V gene lookup returns CDR1 SNHLY and CDR2 FYNNEI. CDR3 DNA: TGTGCCAGCAGGGAAGGGACAGGTAACTCCTACGAGCAGTACTTC. It specifies CASREGTGNSYEQYF.

This clone showed up just once. This rearrangement joins TRBV21-1 to TRBJ2-6. TRBV21-1 is deemed a pseudogene. The CDR3 has 12 amino acids. CDR3 in DNA: TGTCCAGGGACCTCTGGGGCCAACGTCCTGACTTTC. Translating it yields CPGTSGANVLTF.

The chain employs TRBV6-5 and TRBJ1-1; possible D gene TRBD1, 6 bases. Trimming removed 7 bases at V and 0 bases at J, with 15 bases between. The CDR3 loop spans 15 amino acids. CDR1 is MNHEY, CDR2 SVGAGI, per germline. The CDR3 DNA is TGTGCCAGCACTTCGGGGGGGGCCATGAACACTGAAGCTTTCTTT. This gives the protein CASTSGGAMNTEAFF.

This chain joins TRBV4-2 and TRBJ2-4, with TRBD2 matching 14 bases. In germline, CDR1 is LGHNA, CDR2 YNFKEQ. The CDR3 totals 19 residues. V was clipped by 0 bases and J by 1 base; unmatched bases: 5. For the CDR3, the DNA is TGTGCCAGCAGCCAAGATTTGGGACTAGCGGGAGTCGCCAAAAACATTCAGTACTTC. Translation gives CASSQDLGLAGVAKNIQYF.

The table lists this clone with a count of one. This chain uses TRBV30 with TRBJ1-4; D possibly corresponds to TRBD1 (5 bases). The CDR3 covers 17 residues. Germline V gives CDR1 GTSNPN, CDR2 SVGIG (reference sequence). Trimming removed 1 base at V and 4 bases at J, with 19 bases between. The CDR3 here is CAWSASGLAALNEKLFF. The CDR3 DNA reads TGTGCCTGGAGTGCATCAGGGTTGGCGGCCCTTAATGAAAAACTGTTTTTT.

This clone was recorded once. The chain links TRBV4-1 to TRBJ1-3; 8 bases fit TRBD1. The trim removed 3 bases at V and 2 bases at J, leaving 6 bases unmatched. CDR1 is MGHRA and CDR2 is YSYEKL in the germline V gene. This CDR3 contains 16 residues. As DNA, the CDR3 is TGCGCCAGCAGCCATAATCAGGGGGCTGCTGGAAACACCATATATTTT. Amino acid sequence: CASSHNQGAAGNTIYF.

The chain carries TRBV18 and TRBJ2-7; D is possibly TRBD1 or TRBD2 (6 bases each). Germline V gene data show CDR1 as KGHSH and CDR2 as LQKENI. CDR3 size: 14 residues. V lost 3 bases and J lost 3, with 12 bases in between. CDR3 in amino acids: CASSPEGESYEQYF. The CDR3 bases are TGTGCCAGCTCACCGGAGGGGGAGAGCTACGAGCAGTACTTC.

The chain links TRBV6-1 to TRBJ2-7, with a possible D match to TRBD2 (6 bases). Trimming pared 3 bases from V and 4 bases from J, leaving 7 bases between. Germline lookup yields CDR1 MNHNS and CDR2 SASEGT. This CDR3 region has 12 residues. DNA of the CDR3: TGTGCCAGCAGTGACCGGGGGTACGAGCAGTACTTC. Protein product: CASSDRGYEQYF.

This chain connects TRBV5-1 to TRBJ1-1, with 7 bases lining up with TRBD1. Germline V gene lookup returns CDR1 SGHRS and CDR2 YFSETQ. The CDR3 is 13 residues long. Trimming at V came to 6 bases and at J to 9 bases, leaving 11 bases not matched to a gene. The CDR3 DNA reads as TGCGCCAGCACCAAAAACGACAGGGCGCAAGCTTTCTTT. Its translation: CASTKNDRAQAFF.

This chain links TRBV10-2 with TRBJ1-2; D might be TRBD1 (5 bases). The CDR3 has 16 amino acids. The germline V gene has CDR1 WSHSY and CDR2 SAAADI. V lost 1 base, J lost 1 base, and 13 bases lay in between. Written as DNA, the CDR3 is TGCGCCAGCAGTGAGTATTCGGCAGGGAGTAACTATGGCTACACCTTC. Its translation is CASSEYSAGSNYGYTF.

The V and J genes are TRBV10-2 and TRBJ1-2; a possible D gene is TRBD1 (6 bases). The CDR3 runs to 13 residues. Trimming cost V 7 bases and J 3 bases, with 12 bases left between them. Germline V lookup: CDR1 WSHSY, CDR2 SAAADI. CDR3 protein: CASKAGAYYGYTF. CDR3 DNA sequence: TGCGCCAGCAAGGCAGGGGCTTACTATGGCTACACCTTC.

This rearrangement joins TRBV15 to TRBJ2-6; D remains ambiguous. V was cut by 0 bases and J by 0 bases, with 6 bases left in between. There are 16 residues in the CDR3. Germline-derived CDR1 and CDR2 are LNHNV and YYDKDF (reference sequence). The CDR3 region is CATSRDRSSGANVLTF. CDR3 DNA sequence: TGTGCCACCAGCAGAGATAGGAGCTCTGGGGCCAACGTCCTGACTTTC.

To note about this clone: The conserved phenylalanine or tryptophan is not found at the CDR3 terminus, so this likely reflects a read error. The J gene is TRBJ1-2, the V gene TRBV19, with D unclear. V lost 7 bases to trimming and J lost 4 bases, with 13 bases between them. Germline V gene lookup returns CDR1 LNHDA and CDR2 SQIVND (reference sequence). This CDR3 spans 13 amino acids. As DNA, the CDR3 is TGTGCCAGTAACCGTCCGGCCGGCTATGGCTACACCGTC. Translation gives CASNRPAGYGYTV.